A single TCR beta chain is shown here with its context. The target antigen is unknown. The data are from a study of long-term antiretroviral therapy in people with HIV. Whole-study findings and limits: Missing from the dataset were any data on ART adherence, viral resistance or therapy changes. Dominating the repertoire at all time points were the clones that expanded before ART. In samples taken after ART, diversity increased but remained below transplant donor control levels.

The run of the v3.0 immunoSEQ assay was at survey level. Data came from immunoSEQ multiplex PCR; TCRdb stores just in-frame clones and leaves some out. The sample has fewer than 45,000 clones, around four fifths seen once. V shed 4 bases and J 6 bases; nucleotides not matched to a gene: 21. Germline V CDR1 and CDR2: SGDLS, YYNGEE. The CDR3 is 19 residues long. Donors needed at least one pre-ART PBMC sample plus at least two post-ART samples. The sequencing used unsorted PBMCs, collected 0.3 years after starting antiretroviral therapy. J is TRBJ2-1 and V is TRBV9, with 8 bases that match TRBD2. The clonotype originates from a man younger than 35 with HIV. The CDR3 region is CASSSQEGLAGGLVNEQFF. CDR3 bases: TGTGCCAGCAGCTCTCAAGAGGGGTTGGCGGGAGGACTTGTCAATGAGCAGTTCTTC.